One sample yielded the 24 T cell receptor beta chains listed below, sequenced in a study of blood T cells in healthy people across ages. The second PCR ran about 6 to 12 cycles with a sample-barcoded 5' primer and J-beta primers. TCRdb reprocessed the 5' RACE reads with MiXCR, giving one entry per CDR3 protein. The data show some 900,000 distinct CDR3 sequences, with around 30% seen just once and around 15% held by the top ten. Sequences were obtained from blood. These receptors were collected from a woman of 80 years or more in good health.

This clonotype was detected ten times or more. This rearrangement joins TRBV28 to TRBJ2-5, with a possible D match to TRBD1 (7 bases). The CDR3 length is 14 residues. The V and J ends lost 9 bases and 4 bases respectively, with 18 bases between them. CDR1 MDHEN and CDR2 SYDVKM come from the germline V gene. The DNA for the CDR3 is TGTGCCAGTCGGGACAGTAAAGCGGGAGAGACCCAGTACTTC. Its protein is CASRDSKAGETQYF.

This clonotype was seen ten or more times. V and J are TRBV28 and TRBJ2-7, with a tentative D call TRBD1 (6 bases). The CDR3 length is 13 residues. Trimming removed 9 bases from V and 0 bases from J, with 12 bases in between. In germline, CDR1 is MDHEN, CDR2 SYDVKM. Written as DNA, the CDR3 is TGTGCCAGTACTACAGGGTTCTCCTACGAGCAGTACTTC. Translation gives CASTTGFSYEQYF.

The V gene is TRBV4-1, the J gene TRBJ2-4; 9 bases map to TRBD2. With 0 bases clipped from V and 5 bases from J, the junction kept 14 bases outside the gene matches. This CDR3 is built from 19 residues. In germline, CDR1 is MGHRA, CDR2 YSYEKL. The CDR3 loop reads CASSQDGLAGNGLENIQYF. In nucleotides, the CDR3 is TGCGCCAGCAGCCAAGATGGGCTAGCGGGAAATGGATTGGAAAACATTCAGTACTTC.

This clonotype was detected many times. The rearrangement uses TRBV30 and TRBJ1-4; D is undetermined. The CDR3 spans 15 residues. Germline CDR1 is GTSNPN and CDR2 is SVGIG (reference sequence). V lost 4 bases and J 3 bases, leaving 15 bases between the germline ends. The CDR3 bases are TGTGCCTGGACCCGTCACGGGGTGGCTAATGAAAAACTGTTTTTT. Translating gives CAWTRHGVANEKLFF.

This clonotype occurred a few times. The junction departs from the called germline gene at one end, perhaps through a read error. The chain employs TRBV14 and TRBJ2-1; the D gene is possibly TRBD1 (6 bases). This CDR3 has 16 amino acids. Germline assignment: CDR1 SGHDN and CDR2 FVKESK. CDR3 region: CASSQVWGLSYNEQFF. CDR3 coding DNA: TGCGCCAGCAGCCAAGTCTGGGGGCTCTCCTACAATGAGCAGTTCTTC.

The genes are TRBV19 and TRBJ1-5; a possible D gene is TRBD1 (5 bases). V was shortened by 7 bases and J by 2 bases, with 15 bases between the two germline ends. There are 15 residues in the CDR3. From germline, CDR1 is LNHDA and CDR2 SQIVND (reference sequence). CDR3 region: CASTAGPRGNQPQHF. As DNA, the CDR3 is TGTGCCAGTACAGCAGGGCCCCGCGGCAATCAGCCCCAGCATTTT.

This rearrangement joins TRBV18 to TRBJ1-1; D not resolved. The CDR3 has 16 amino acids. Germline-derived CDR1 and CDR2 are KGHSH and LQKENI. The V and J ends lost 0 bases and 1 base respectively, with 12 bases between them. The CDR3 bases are TGTGCCAGCTCACCACCGCGCAACAACGGGAACACTGAAGCTTTCTTT. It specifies CASSPPRNNGNTEAFF.

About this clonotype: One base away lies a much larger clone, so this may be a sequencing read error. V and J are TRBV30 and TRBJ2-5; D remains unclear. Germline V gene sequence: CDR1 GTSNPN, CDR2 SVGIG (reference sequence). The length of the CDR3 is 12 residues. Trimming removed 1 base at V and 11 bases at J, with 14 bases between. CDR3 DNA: TGTGCCTGGAGTGGTTCGGTTTTTTTGCAGTACTTC. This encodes CAWSGSVFLQYF.

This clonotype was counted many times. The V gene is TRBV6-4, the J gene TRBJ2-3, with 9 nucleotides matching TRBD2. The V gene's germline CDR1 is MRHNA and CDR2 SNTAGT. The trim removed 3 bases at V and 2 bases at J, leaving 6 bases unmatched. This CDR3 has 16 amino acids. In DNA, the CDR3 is TGTGCCAGCAGTGAGGCTAGCGGGGTTAACACAGATACGCAGTATTTT. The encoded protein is CASSEASGVNTDTQYF.

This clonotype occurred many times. The CDR3 spells CASTWGRNNSPLHF. The DNA for the CDR3 is TGTGCCAGCACCTGGGGCAGAAATAATTCACCCCTCCACTTT. The chain links TRBV6-5 to TRBJ1-6; a weak D match, TRBD1 (5 bases). The V gene's germline CDR1 is MNHEY and CDR2 SVGAGI. V was cut by 7 bases and J by 5 bases, with 12 bases left in between. This CDR3 is 14 amino acids long.

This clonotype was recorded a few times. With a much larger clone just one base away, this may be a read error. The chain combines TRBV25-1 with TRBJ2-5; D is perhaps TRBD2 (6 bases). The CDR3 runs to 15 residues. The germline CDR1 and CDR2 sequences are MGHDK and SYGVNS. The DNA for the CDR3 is TGTGCCAACAGTGAAGGTGGGGTCGGGGGAGAGACCCAGTACTTC. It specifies CANSEGGVGGETQYF.

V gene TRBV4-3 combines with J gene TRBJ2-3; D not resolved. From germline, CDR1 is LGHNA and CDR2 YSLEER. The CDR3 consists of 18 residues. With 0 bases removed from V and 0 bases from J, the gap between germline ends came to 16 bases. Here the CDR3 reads CASSQDAPARRSTDTQYF. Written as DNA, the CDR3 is TGCGCCAGCAGCCAAGATGCCCCGGCCCGAAGGAGCACAGATACGCAGTATTTT.

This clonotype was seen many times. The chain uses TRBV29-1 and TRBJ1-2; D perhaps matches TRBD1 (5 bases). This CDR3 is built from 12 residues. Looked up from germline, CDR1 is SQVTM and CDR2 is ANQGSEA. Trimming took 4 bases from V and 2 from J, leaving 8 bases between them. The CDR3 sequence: CSVGGGNYGYTF. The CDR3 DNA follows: TGCAGCGTTGGGGGGGGGAACTATGGCTACACCTTC.

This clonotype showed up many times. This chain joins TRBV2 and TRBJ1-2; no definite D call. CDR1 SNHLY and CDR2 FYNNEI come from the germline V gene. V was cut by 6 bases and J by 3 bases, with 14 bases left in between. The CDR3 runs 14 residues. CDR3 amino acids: CASSQARRYYGYTF. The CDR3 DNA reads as TGTGCCAGCAGCCAAGCCAGGCGATACTATGGCTACACCTTC.

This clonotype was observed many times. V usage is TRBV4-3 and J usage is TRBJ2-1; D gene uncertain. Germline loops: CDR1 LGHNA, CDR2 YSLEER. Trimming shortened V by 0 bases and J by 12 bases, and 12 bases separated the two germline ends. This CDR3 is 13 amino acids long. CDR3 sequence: CASSQDRADSQFF. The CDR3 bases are TGCGCCAGCAGCCAAGATAGGGCAGACTCGCAGTTCTTC.

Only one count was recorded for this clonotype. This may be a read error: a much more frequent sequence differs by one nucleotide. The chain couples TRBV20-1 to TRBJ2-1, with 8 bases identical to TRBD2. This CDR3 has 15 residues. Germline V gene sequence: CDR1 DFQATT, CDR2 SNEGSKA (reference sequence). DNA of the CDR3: TGCAGTGCTAGTAAGGTTGGCGGGGGGTACAATAAGCAGTTCTTC. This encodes CSASKVGGGYNKQFF.

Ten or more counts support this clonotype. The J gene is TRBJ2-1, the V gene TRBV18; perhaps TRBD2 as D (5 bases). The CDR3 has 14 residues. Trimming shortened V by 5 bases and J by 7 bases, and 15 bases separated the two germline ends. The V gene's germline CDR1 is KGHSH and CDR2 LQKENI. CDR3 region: CASSEAVRGNEQFF. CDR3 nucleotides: TGTGCCAGCTCAGAGGCAGTCCGAGGGAATGAGCAGTTCTTC.

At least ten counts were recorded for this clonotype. The CDR3 coding sequence is TGTGCCAGCAGCACCATCAGAGCACCCTACGAGCAGTACTTC. It specifies CASSTIRAPYEQYF. This chain uses TRBV12-3 or TRBV12-4 with TRBJ2-7; D unresolved. V was cut by 6 bases and J by 2 bases, with 14 bases left in between. CDR3 size: 14 residues.

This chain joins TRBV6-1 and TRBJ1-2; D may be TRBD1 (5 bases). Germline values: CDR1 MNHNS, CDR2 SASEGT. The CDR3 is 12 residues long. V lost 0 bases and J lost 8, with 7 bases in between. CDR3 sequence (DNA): TGTGCCAGCAGTGAAGCTAGGGACGGCTACACCTTC. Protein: CASSEARDGYTF.

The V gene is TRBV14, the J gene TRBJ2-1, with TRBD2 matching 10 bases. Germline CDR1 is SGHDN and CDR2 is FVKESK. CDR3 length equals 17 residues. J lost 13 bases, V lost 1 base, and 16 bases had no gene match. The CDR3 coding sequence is TGTGCCAGCAGCCAAGGGCTAGCGGGGGCTTACCGGGAGACCCAGTTCTTC. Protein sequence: CASSQGLAGAYRETQFF.

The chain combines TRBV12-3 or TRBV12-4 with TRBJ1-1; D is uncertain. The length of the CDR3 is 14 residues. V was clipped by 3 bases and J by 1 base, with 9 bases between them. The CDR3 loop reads CASSFNTRNTEAFF. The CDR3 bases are TGTGCCAGCAGTTTTAACACCCGGAACACTGAAGCTTTCTTT.

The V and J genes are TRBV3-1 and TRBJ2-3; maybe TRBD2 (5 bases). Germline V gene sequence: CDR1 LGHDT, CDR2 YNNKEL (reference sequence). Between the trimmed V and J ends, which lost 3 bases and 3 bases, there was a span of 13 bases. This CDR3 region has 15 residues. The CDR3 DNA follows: TGTGCCAGCAGCCACCCAGGAGAGGGTACAGATACGCAGTATTTT. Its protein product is CASSHPGEGTDTQYF.

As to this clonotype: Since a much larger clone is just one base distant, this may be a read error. This chain's CDR3 is CASRAYSESSTDTQYF. CDR3 bases: TGTGCCAGCAGGGCCTACAGCGAGTCTAGCACAGATACGCAGTATTTT. The chain has TRBV2 and TRBJ2-3; the D is unclear. V was pared by 6 bases and J by 0 bases, with 16 bases between. CDR3 length equals 16 residues. CDR1 and CDR2 (germline): SNHLY, FYNNEI. Full variable domain (missing parts from reference TRBV2 and TRBJ2-3): EPEVTQTPSHQVTQMGQEVILRCVPISNHLYFYWYRQILGQKVEFLVSFYNNEISEKSEIFDDQFSVERPDGSNFTLKIRSTKLEDSAMYFCASRAYSESSTDTQYFGPGTRLTVL.

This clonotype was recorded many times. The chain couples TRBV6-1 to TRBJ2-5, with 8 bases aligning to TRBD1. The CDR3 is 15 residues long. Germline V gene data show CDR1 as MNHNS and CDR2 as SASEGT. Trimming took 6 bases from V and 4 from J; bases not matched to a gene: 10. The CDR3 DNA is TGTGCCAGCAGAGGTCAAACCGGACAGGGAGAGACCCAGTACTTC. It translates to CASRGQTGQGETQYF.